These 21 T cell receptor beta chains share one sample of origin, sequenced in a study of blood T cell repertoires in COVID-19. Produced via immunoSEQ multiplex PCR; TCRdb's table is partial and in-frame only. The sample gives around 180,000 clones, roughly 84% of which show up once; roughly 20% is in the top ten. The sample comprised peripheral blood. The receptors stem from a person aged 70 to 85 with COVID-19, enrolled during active disease.

The gene calls are TRBV27 and TRBJ2-7; the D gene is possibly TRBD1 (6 bases). CDR3 size: 14 residues. Per germline, CDR1 MNHEY and CDR2 SMNVEV (reference sequence). V was cut by 0 bases and J by 5 bases, with 11 bases left in between. CDR3 in DNA: TGTGCCAGCAGTTTATCAACAGGGCCGAACGAGCAGTACTTC. This gives the protein CASSLSTGPNEQYF.

This chain connects TRBV28 to TRBJ1-4, with a tentative D call TRBD1 (5 bases). V dropped 5 bases and J dropped 4 bases, with 14 bases sitting between them. The CDR3 runs to 15 residues. Germline V lookup: CDR1 MDHEN, CDR2 SYDVKM. CDR3: CASSLKGVINEKLFF. The CDR3, as DNA: TGTGCCAGCAGTCTAAAAGGGGTCATTAATGAAAAACTGTTTTTT.

This clone was recorded a few times. The chain carries TRBV24-1 and TRBJ1-5; possibly TRBD1 for D (5 bases). The V gene lost 3 bases and the J gene lost 4 bases, with 9 bases spanning the gap. The germline CDR1 and CDR2 sequences are KGHDR and SFDVKD. CDR3 length: 14 amino acids. CDR3 protein: CATSDRRGNQPQHF. In nucleotides, the CDR3 is TGTGCCACCAGTGATCGCCGGGGGAATCAGCCCCAGCATTTT.

This chain joins TRBV30 and TRBJ1-5; TRBD1 might be the D (6 bases). In germline, CDR1 is GTSNPN, CDR2 SVGIG (reference sequence). The V end lost 2 bases, the J end lost 5 bases, and 13 bases lay between the germline ends. The CDR3 covers 14 residues. The CDR3 nucleotides are TGTGCCTGGAGTAACAGGGCGGGCGATCAGCCCCAGCATTTT. Translation: CAWSNRAGDQPQHF.

This chain joins TRBV2 and TRBJ2-5; possibly TRBD2 for D (6 bases). V dropped 8 bases and J dropped 0 bases, with 10 bases sitting between them. Germline values: CDR1 SNHLY, CDR2 FYNNEI. This CDR3 region has 13 residues. The CDR3 DNA reads as TGTGCCAGCTATGCGGGAAACCAAGAGACCCAGTACTTC. It yields the protein CASYAGNQETQYF.

The V gene is TRBV25-1, the J gene TRBJ2-3, with 9 positions matching TRBD2. The CDR3 covers 17 residues. Germline assignment: CDR1 MGHDK and CDR2 SYGVNS. V trimming: 5 bases; J trimming: 4 bases; junction bases outside the gene matches: 13. DNA for the CDR3: TGTGCCAGCAGTCCAGATCTAGCGGGAAGTCTTTCAGATACGCAGTATTTT. It codes for CASSPDLAGSLSDTQYF.

In its sample, this clone was seen once. The V call is TRBV19, the J call TRBJ2-7, with TRBD2 identical over 7 bases. V shed 6 bases, J shed 3 bases, and the junction held 8 bases outside the gene matches. CDR3 length: 14 residues. CDR1 LNHDA and CDR2 SQIVND come from the germline V gene (reference sequence). The CDR3 coding sequence is TGTGCCAGTAGCCCCCGGGAGGCGGTCTACGAGCAGTACTTC. Amino acid sequence: CASSPREAVYEQYF.

The genes are TRBV19 and TRBJ2-3, with 7 bases fitting TRBD1. Trimming cost V 6 bases and J 2 bases; bases outside gene matches: 5. CDR1 and CDR2 from the germline V gene are LNHDA and SQIVND (reference sequence). This CDR3 contains 14 residues. The CDR3 coding sequence is TGTGCCAGTAGAAGGACAGGCGTCACAGATACGCAGTATTTT. Residues: CASRRTGVTDTQYF.

The chain has TRBV12-3 or TRBV12-4 and TRBJ1-4; D gene uncertain. The V and J ends lost 3 bases and 9 bases respectively, with 11 bases between them. This CDR3 has 13 amino acids. In DNA form, the CDR3 reads TGTGCCAGCAGTTTTTCGGGTAGCCAAAAACTGTTTTTT. This gives the protein CASSFSGSQKLFF.

The chain uses TRBV27 and TRBJ1-3; D gene uncertain. Between the trimmed V and J ends, which lost 11 bases and 9 bases, there was a span of 14 bases. The CDR3 runs to 11 residues. Per the germline V gene, CDR1 is MNHEY and CDR2 is SMNVEV (reference sequence). DNA for the CDR3: TGTGCCCTGGGGTGGGAGAGCACCATATATTTT. Its translation: CALGWESTIYF.

The chain couples TRBV9 to TRBJ2-2; 8 nucleotides match TRBD2. The length of the CDR3 is 14 residues. Germline CDR1 SGDLS, CDR2 YYNGEE. Germline trimming cut 4 bases from V and 5 bases from J; bases unmatched to any gene: 4. CDR3 amino acids: CASSPVAGTGELFF. DNA for the CDR3: TGTGCCAGCAGCCCAGTAGCGGGAACCGGGGAGCTGTTTTTT. Together with reference TRBV9 and TRBJ2-2, the CDR3 gives the full variable domain: DSGVTQTPKHLITATGQRVTLRCSPRSGDLSVYWYQQSLDQGLQFLIQYYNGEERAKGNILERFSAQQFPDLHSELNLSSLELGDSALYFCASSPVAGTGELFFGEGSRLTVL.

The chain recombines TRBV28 with TRBJ2-5, with TRBD2 matching 12 bases. The CDR3 is 17 amino acids. Trimming took 2 bases from V and 6 from J; bases not matched to a gene: 10. Germline V CDR1 and CDR2: MDHEN, SYDVKM. CDR3 protein: CASSLGLAGGSEKTQYF. In DNA form, the CDR3 reads TGTGCCAGCAGTTTAGGCCTAGCGGGAGGGAGTGAGAAGACCCAGTACTTC.

This CDR3 is CASSEPSSPRDETYQPQHF. CDR3 coding DNA: TGTGCCAGCAGTGAACCCTCCTCTCCGCGGGACGAAACCTATCAGCCCCAGCATTTT. The chain carries TRBV2 and TRBJ1-5; D might be TRBD1 (5 bases). The V end was cut by 2 bases, the J end by 5 bases, with 25 bases between. Germline V gives CDR1 SNHLY, CDR2 FYNNEI. This CDR3 spans 19 amino acids.

V is TRBV3-1 (or the pseudogene TRBV3-2) and J is TRBJ2-6; 7 bases agree with TRBD1. Germline V CDR1 and CDR2: LGHDT, YNNKEL (reference sequence). The CDR3 loop spans 19 amino acids. The trim removed 6 bases at V and 0 bases at J, leaving 14 bases unmatched. CDR3 nucleotides: TGTGCCAGCAGAAGAGTAGAGACAGGGCCGACCTCTGGGGCCAACGTCCTGACTTTC. This translates into CASRRVETGPTSGANVLTF.

The rearrangement links TRBV9 to TRBJ1-5; possibly TRBD1 for D (5 bases). Germline loops: CDR1 SGDLS, CDR2 YYNGEE. Trimming cost V 0 bases and J 5 bases, with 12 bases left between them. CDR3 length: 15 amino acids. The chain's CDR3 is CASSVGPGGDQPQHF. For the CDR3, the DNA is TGTGCCAGCAGCGTAGGCCCCGGGGGAGATCAGCCCCAGCATTTT.

The chain is built from TRBV19 and TRBJ1-2, with TRBD1 as a possible D gene (5 bases). Germline assignment: CDR1 LNHDA and CDR2 SQIVND (reference sequence). The CDR3 length is 15 residues. The ends were cut back, 1 base at V and 4 bases at J, with 13 bases in the middle. CDR3 residues: CASSIGQGETYGYTF. As DNA, the CDR3 is TGTGCCAGTAGTATAGGGCAGGGCGAAACCTATGGCTACACCTTC.

CDR3 nucleotides: TGTGCCAGCAGCAGGTCGAACACCGGGGAGCTGTTTTTT. Protein: CASSRSNTGELFF. The V gene is TRBV12-3 or TRBV12-4, the J gene TRBJ2-2, with no clear D. V shed 6 bases and J shed 0 bases, with 5 bases lying between them. The CDR3 has 13 amino acids.

This sequence joins TRBV4-2 and TRBJ2-7; 10 positions agree with TRBD2. V trimming: 2 bases; J trimming: 5 bases; junction bases outside the gene matches: 6. The CDR3 length is 15 residues. Germline V CDR1 and CDR2: LGHNA, YNFKEQ. The CDR3 region is CASSQQGLAGDEQYF. The CDR3 DNA sequence: TGTGCCAGCAGCCAACAAGGGCTAGCGGGAGACGAGCAGTACTTC.

The chain uses TRBV30 and TRBJ2-7; D possibly corresponds to TRBD2 (5 bases). This CDR3 region has 11 residues. CDR1 is GTSNPN and CDR2 is SVGIG in the germline V gene (reference sequence). V lost 4 bases and J 4 bases, leaving 8 bases between the germline ends. The CDR3 nucleotides are TGTGCCTGGATCCGCGGGTACGAGCAGTACTTC. This encodes CAWIRGYEQYF.

This clone was counted a few times. The chain uses TRBV11-2 and TRBJ2-3, with D perhaps matching TRBD2 (7 bases). Germline-derived CDR1 and CDR2 are SGHAT and FQNNGV. Trimming took 6 bases from V and 5 from J, leaving 12 bases between them. This CDR3 has 13 residues. Here the CDR3 reads CASRGGGIDTQYF. The CDR3 region has the DNA TGTGCCAGCAGGGGAGGGGGAATAGATACGCAGTATTTT.

This clone was seen once. This chain connects TRBV12-3 or TRBV12-4 to TRBJ1-5; D not certain. Trimming removed 0 bases from V and 6 bases from J, with 6 bases in between. The CDR3 length is 13 residues. Here the CDR3 reads CASSLAQAQPQHF. The DNA for the CDR3 is TGTGCCAGCAGTTTAGCGCAGGCTCAGCCCCAGCATTTT.